This section outlines one T cell receptor (beta chain) sequence together with its context. This record comes from a study of cytomegalovirus exposure and HLA in healthy donors. Whole-study context: Early released data comprised 80 million to 100 million unique TCRs from HLA-typed donors.

In germline, CDR1 is WNHNN, CDR2 SYGVQD (reference sequence). The CDR3 extends over 13 amino acids. In the PCR, 60 Vbeta and 13 Jbeta primers were used. Assay: immunoSEQ multiplex PCR; the TCRdb copy retains only in-frame clones and omits some. The sample contains roughly 62,000 clones, under 80% of which appear only once. V is TRBV10-1 and J is TRBJ2-5; D unresolved. The better agreement between TRBJ2-7 and the DNA end casts doubt on the J call. The material sequenced was PBMCs. This clonotype was obtained from a woman in her twenties or thirties in good health and CMV-seronegative. CDR3 DNA: TGCGCCAGCAGTGAGTCAATGCGCCACGAGCAGTACTTC. Translated: CASSESMRHEQYF.